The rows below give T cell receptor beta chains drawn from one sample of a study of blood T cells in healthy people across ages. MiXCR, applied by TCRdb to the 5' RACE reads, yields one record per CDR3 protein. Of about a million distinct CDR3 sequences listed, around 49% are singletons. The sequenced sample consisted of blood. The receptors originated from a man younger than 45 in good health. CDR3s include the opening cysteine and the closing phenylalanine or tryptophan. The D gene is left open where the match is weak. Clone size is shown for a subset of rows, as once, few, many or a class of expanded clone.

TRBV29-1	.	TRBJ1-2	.	TGCAGCGTTGCGGGGGGGGCAAAGAATGGCTACACCTTC	CSVAGGAKNGYTF
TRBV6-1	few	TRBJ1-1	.	TGTGCCAGCGGCGCGGGGATGAACACTGAAGCTTTCTTT	CASGAGMNTEAFF
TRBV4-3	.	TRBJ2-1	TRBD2	TGCGCCAGCAGCCAACCCCTAGCGGGGGGGCTTAGGGTCTCCGAGCAGTTCTTC	CASSQPLAGGLRVSEQFF
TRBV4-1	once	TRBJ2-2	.	TGCGCCAGCAGCCAAGAAATGCAGATCACCGGGGAGCTGTTTTTT	CASSQEMQITGELFF
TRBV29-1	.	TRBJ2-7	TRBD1	TGCAGCGTTGGATCGGACAGGGCCTACGAGCAGTACTTC	CSVGSDRAYEQYF
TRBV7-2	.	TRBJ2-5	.	TGTGCCAGCAGCCTCAGGGTACGGGATGAGACCCAGTACTTC	CASSLRVRDETQYF
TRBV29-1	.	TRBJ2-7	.	TGCAGCGTTGCGGGGTCATCCCCCTACGAGCAGTACTTC	CSVAGSSPYEQYF
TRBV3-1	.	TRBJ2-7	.	TGTGCCAGCAGCCAAGAGCGGGGCCCCTACGAGCAGTACTTC	CASSQERGPYEQYF
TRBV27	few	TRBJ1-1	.	TGTGCCAGAACCAGCCGGACAGCAGACACTGAAGCTTTCTTT	CARTSRTADTEAFF
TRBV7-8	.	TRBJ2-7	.	TGTGCCAGCAGCTTAAGGGCCCCGCAGGGCGAGTACGAGCAGTACTTC	CASSLRAPQGEYEQYF
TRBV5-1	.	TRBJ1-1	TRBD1	TGCGCCAGCGGGGAGGGACAGAACGATTTGGTGAACACTGAAGCTTTCTTT	CASGEGQNDLVNTEAFF
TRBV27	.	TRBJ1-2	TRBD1	TGTGCCAGCAGTTCCGCACAGGGGTTTCGTTTCTATGGCTACACCTTC	CASSSAQGFRFYGYTF
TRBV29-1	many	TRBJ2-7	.	TGCAGCGTTGAAAGGAGCTCCTACGAGCAGTACTTC	CSVERSSYEQYF
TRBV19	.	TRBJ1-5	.	TGTGCCAGTCACACGGTGTCCAGCAATCAGCCCCAGCATTTT	CASHTVSSNQPQHF
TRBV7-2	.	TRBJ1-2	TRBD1	TGTGCCAGCAGCTCAGGAGGTAGACAGGGTACCCGCTACACCTTC	CASSSGGRQGTRYTF
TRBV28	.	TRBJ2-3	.	TGTGCCAGCAGTTTACATCCAAGGACGCGAAAACTTCCCACAGATACGCAGTATTTT	CASSLHPRTRKLPTDTQYF